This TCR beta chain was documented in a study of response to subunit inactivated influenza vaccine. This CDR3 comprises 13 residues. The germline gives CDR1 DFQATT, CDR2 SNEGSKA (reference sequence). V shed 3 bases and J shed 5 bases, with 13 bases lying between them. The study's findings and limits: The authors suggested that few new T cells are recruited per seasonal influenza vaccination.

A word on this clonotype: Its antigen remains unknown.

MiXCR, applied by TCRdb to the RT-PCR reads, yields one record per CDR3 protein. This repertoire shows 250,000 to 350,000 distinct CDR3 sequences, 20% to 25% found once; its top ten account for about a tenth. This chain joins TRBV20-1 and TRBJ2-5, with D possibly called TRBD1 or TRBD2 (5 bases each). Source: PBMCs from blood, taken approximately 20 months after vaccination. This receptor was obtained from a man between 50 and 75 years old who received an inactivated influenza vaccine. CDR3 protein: CSASVGVGETQYF. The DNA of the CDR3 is TGCAGTGCTAGCGTGGGGGTTGGGGAGACCCAGTACTTC.